The rows below give T cell receptor beta chains drawn from one sample of a study of technical replicates of blood from a few donors. Repertoires were generated with immunoSEQ multiplex PCR, while TCRdb's copy carries only in-frame clones and drops some. The sample contains around 71,000 clones, just under 95% of which appear only once. The sample taken for sequencing was T cells isolated from PBMCs. The receptors come from a human donor in good health. The CDR3 runs from the conserved cysteine through the conserved F or W. The D gene is left open where the match is weak. The listing skips clone size in some rows; elsewhere it reads once, few, many or a size class.

v_gene,d_gene,abundance,j_gene,CDR3aa,CDR3nt
TRBV7-6,TRBD1,.,TRBJ1-1,CASSSRGTGNTEAFF,TGTGCCAGCAGCTCCAGGGGGACAGGGAACACTGAAGCTTTCTTT
TRBV6-6,TRBD1,.,TRBJ2-7,CASSDRVTYEQYF,TGTGCCAGCAGTGACAGGGTTACCTACGAGCAGTACTTC
TRBV29-1,.,.,TRBJ2-5,CSVSRATEETQYF,TGCAGCGTTAGTAGAGCGACCGAAGAGACCCAGTACTTC
TRBV29-1,.,.,TRBJ2-7,CSVETNTYEQYF,TGCAGCGTTGAGACAAATACCTACGAGCAGTACTTC
TRBV10-1,TRBD2,once,TRBJ2-7,CASSAGAGGLHEQYF,TGCGCCAGCAGTGCAGGAGCGGGAGGTCTTCACGAGCAGTACTTC
TRBV30,TRBD2,once,TRBJ2-5,CAWSAPTSGSKTQYF,TGTGCCTGGAGTGCACCAACTAGCGGGAGTAAGACCCAGTACTTC
TRBV27,.,.,TRBJ1-1,CASSWTPNTEAFF,TGTGCCAGCAGTTGGACACCGAACACTGAAGCTTTCTTT
TRBV13,TRBD2,.,TRBJ2-5,CASSSATSGRWETQYF,TGTGCCAGCAGCTCTGCGACTAGCGGGAGGTGGGAGACCCAGTACTTC
TRBV9,.,.,TRBJ1-2,CASSDNRGYTF,TGTGCCAGCAGCGACAACAGAGGCTACACCTTC
TRBV28,TRBD2,.,TRBJ2-1,CASSSTSGNYNEQFF,TGTGCCAGCAGTTCTACTAGCGGGAACTACAATGAGCAGTTCTTC
TRBV6-1,.,.,TRBJ2-4,CASSDNRDIQYF,TGTGCCAGCAGTGATAACCGGGACATTCAGTACTTC
TRBV13,TRBD1,.,TRBJ1-1,CASSDLQGAGNTEAFF,TGTGCCAGCAGCGACCTTCAGGGGGCTGGCAACACTGAAGCTTTCTTT
TRBV10-1,.,once,TRBJ2-3,CASSESTAGSSLDTQYF,TGCGCCAGCAGTGAGTCGACCGCGGGTTCCTCCCTAGATACGCAGTATTTT
TRBV5-1,TRBD2,once,TRBJ2-3,CASSSGLAGGDTQYF,TGCGCCAGCAGCTCGGGACTAGCGGGAGGAGATACGCAGTATTTT
TRBV14,TRBD2,.,TRBJ2-3,CASSQVGNGRADTQYF,TGTGCCAGCAGCCAAGTCGGTAACGGGAGGGCAGATACGCAGTATTTT
TRBV5-6,TRBD2,once,TRBJ2-3,CASSPRLAGFTDTQYF,TGTGCCAGCAGCCCAAGACTAGCGGGGTTCACAGATACGCAGTATTTT
TRBV10-1,.,.,TRBJ1-1,CASSEDWTPGTEAFF,TGCGCCAGCAGTGAGGACTGGACACCGGGCACTGAAGCTTTCTTT
TRBV27,TRBD1,.,TRBJ1-5,CASSPGQPHRPQHF,TGTGCCAGTAGTCCGGGACAGCCACATAGGCCCCAGCATTTT
TRBV7-9,TRBD1,.,TRBJ2-1,CASSYPGQGTVEQFF,TGTGCCAGCAGCTATCCGGGACAGGGTACCGTTGAGCAGTTCTTC
TRBV7-8,.,.,TRBJ2-5,CASSLGAGPKETQYF,TGTGCCAGCAGCTTAGGGGCAGGGCCAAAAGAGACCCAGTACTTC
TRBV5-1,TRBD1,.,TRBJ1-2,CASRRDRGGGYTF,TGCGCCAGCAGACGGGACAGGGGAGGTGGCTACACCTTC
TRBV19,TRBD2,.,TRBJ2-7,CASSITGTSSYEQYF,TGTGCCAGTAGTATAACCGGGACTAGTAGCTACGAGCAGTACTTC
TRBV28,TRBD2,.,TRBJ2-1,CASTLAGVVEQFF,TGTGCCAGCACCCTAGCGGGAGTGGTTGAGCAGTTCTTC
TRBV19,TRBD1,.,TRBJ1-1,CASSWTGSEAFF,TGTGCCAGTAGTTGGACAGGATCCGAAGCTTTCTTT
TRBV27,TRBD1,.,TRBJ2-2,CASSPTGAGELFF,TGTGCCAGCAGTCCGACAGGGGCCGGGGAGCTGTTTTTT
TRBV19,.,.,TRBJ1-1,CASSIDSSLIVPEAFF,TGTGCCAGTAGTATCGACTCTTCCCTAATCGTCCCTGAAGCTTTCTTT
TRBV19,.,.,TRBJ2-6,CASSRSPYSGANVLTF,TGTGCCAGTAGTAGGTCTCCCTATTCTGGGGCCAACGTCCTGACTTTC
TRBV19,.,.,TRBJ1-1,CASTIGAMNTEAFF,TGTGCCAGCACTATAGGAGCAATGAACACTGAAGCTTTCTTT
TRBV20-1,.,.,TRBJ2-7,CSGGQSYEQYF,TGCAGTGGCGGACAGTCCTACGAGCAGTACTTC
TRBV6-1,.,.,TRBJ1-4,CASSESQGGSEKLFF,TGTGCCAGCAGTGAATCGCAGGGAGGGAGTGAAAAACTGTTTTTT
TRBV7-3,.,.,TRBJ2-2,CASSPTNTGELFF,TGTGCCAGCAGCCCGACTAACACCGGGGAGCTGTTTTTT
TRBV7-8,TRBD2,.,TRBJ2-3,CASSLGSGRGTDTQYF,TGTGCCAGCAGCTTAGGGAGCGGGAGAGGCACAGATACGCAGTATTTT
TRBV4-3,.,.,TRBJ2-7,CASRGVKEQYF,TGCGCCAGCAGAGGGGTGAAAGAGCAGTACTTC
TRBV11-2,TRBD2,.,TRBJ2-4,CASSFGLAEQYF,TGTGCCAGCAGCTTCGGACTAGCGGAGCAGTACTTC
TRBV6-5,.,.,TRBJ2-3,CASSYSGIDTQYF,TGTGCCAGCAGTTACTCGGGCATAGATACGCAGTATTTT
TRBV9,TRBD1,.,TRBJ2-7,CASSLRDSSIYEQYF,TGTGCCAGCAGCCTCCGGGACAGCTCGATCTACGAGCAGTACTTC
TRBV7-6,.,.,TRBJ1-3,CASSLGGLEGFLGGNTIYF,TGTGCCAGCAGCTTGGGGGGTCTAGAGGGGTTTCTAGGAGGAAACACCATATATTTT
TRBV13,TRBD2,.,TRBJ2-7,CASTRGGSGSYEQYF,TGTGCCAGCACCCGAGGTGGGAGCGGGAGCTACGAGCAGTACTTC
TRBV29-1,TRBD1,.,TRBJ1-1,CSDRGREQAFF,TGCAGCGACAGGGGGCGCGAACAAGCTTTCTTT
TRBV29-1,.,.,TRBJ2-1,CSVILESQFF,TGCAGCGTTATACTAGAGTCCCAGTTCTTC
TRBV19,TRBD1,.,TRBJ2-7,CASSKGQDSYEQYF,TGTGCCAGTAGTAAGGGACAGGACTCCTACGAGCAGTACTTC
TRBV19,.,.,TRBJ2-7,CATRLGYEQYF,TGTGCCACCCGACTCGGTTACGAGCAGTACTTC
TRBV2,.,.,TRBJ2-7,CARATGPTLSYEQYF,TGTGCCAGGGCGACAGGACCCACTCTTTCCTACGAGCAGTACTTC
TRBV6-1,TRBD1,.,TRBJ1-5,CASRGDRVSNQPQHF,TGTGCCAGCAGGGGGGACAGAGTTAGCAATCAGCCCCAGCATTTT
TRBV19,TRBD1,few,TRBJ1-2,CASSIISGTAYGYTF,TGTGCCAGTAGTATAATCTCGGGGACAGCCTATGGCTACACCTTC
TRBV6-5,.,.,TRBJ2-2,CASGAGELFF,TGTGCCAGCGGGGCGGGGGAGCTGTTTTTT
TRBV6-5,TRBD2,.,TRBJ2-2,CASSYTSGANTGELFF,TGTGCCAGCAGTTACACTAGCGGGGCGAACACCGGGGAGCTGTTTTTT
TRBV9,.,.,TRBJ1-1,CASSEPTGHTEAFF,TGTGCCAGCAGCGAGCCGACAGGCCACACTGAAGCTTTCTTT
TRBV30,TRBD2,.,TRBJ2-3,CAWSATSGADTQYF,TGTGCCTGGAGTGCGACTAGCGGGGCAGATACGCAGTATTTT
TRBV7-2,TRBD2,.,TRBJ2-7,CASSLDRAGGSEQYF,TGTGCCAGCAGCTTAGATAGAGCGGGAGGCTCCGAGCAGTACTTC
TRBV28,TRBD2,.,TRBJ2-1,CASTSGTSGRAPGNEQFF,TGTGCCAGCACCTCGGGCACTAGCGGGAGGGCCCCGGGGAATGAGCAGTTCTTC
TRBV11-3,TRBD1,.,TRBJ2-4,CASSFPGTGASIQYF,TGTGCCAGCAGCTTTCCTGGGACAGGTGCTTCCATTCAGTACTTC